This TCR beta chain was found in a study of blood T cell repertoires in COVID-19. Germline CDR1 SGHNT, CDR2 YYREEE (reference sequence). V lost 4 bases, J lost 7 bases, and 10 bases stayed unmatched. The CDR3 runs 18 residues. Libraries were prepared by immunoSEQ multiplex PCR; TCRdb keeps only in-frame clonotypes and omits some of them. This table has fewer than 200,000 clones, 88% appearing once. The sample consisted of peripheral blood. The J gene is TRBJ2-2, the V gene TRBV5-4; 16 bases match TRBD2. The receptor comes from a man between 45 and 60 years old who had recovered from COVID-19. This CDR3 reads CASSGTPGLAGGRGELFF. The CDR3 DNA sequence: TGTGCCAGCAGCGGAACCCCGGGACTAGCGGGGGGGCGCGGGGAGCTGTTTTTT.